These 18 T cell receptor beta chains were sequenced from one sample in a study of cytomegalovirus exposure and HLA in healthy donors. Primers for the PCR totalled 60 Vbeta and 13 Jbeta. Sequencing was performed with immunoSEQ multiplex PCR; in TCRdb, only in-frame clones are kept and a portion is missing. The repertoire holds more than 150,000 clones, with about 79% as singletons. The source material was PBMCs. The receptors here all came from a man younger than 35 in good health and CMV-seronegative.

V gene TRBV12-2 combines with J gene TRBJ1-4. TRBV12-2 corresponds to a pseudogene. This CDR3 region has 14 residues. For the CDR3, the DNA is TGTGCAAGTCGCCCTGGGACTACTAATGAAAAACTGTTTTTT. Translated: CASRPGTTNEKLFF.

The V gene is TRBV5-1, the J gene TRBJ2-7, with D maybe TRBD2 (6 bases). Germline values: CDR1 SGHRS, CDR2 YFSETQ. The CDR3 runs 15 residues. V was cut by 1 base and J by 7 bases, with 18 bases left in between. The CDR3 protein is CASSLLARATEEQYF. In DNA form, the CDR3 reads TGCGCCAGCAGCTTGCTAGCGAGGGCTACGGAGGAGCAGTACTTC.

The V gene is TRBV28, the J gene TRBJ2-7; 7 positions agree with TRBD2. The CDR3 has 13 amino acids. The V segment lost 6 bases and the J segment 4 bases; nucleotides outside the gene matches: 6. CDR1 MDHEN and CDR2 SYDVKM come from the germline V gene. CDR3 in DNA: TGTGCCAGCAGACGCGGGACTATATACGAGCAGTACTTC. It codes for CASRRGTIYEQYF.

This rearrangement joins TRBV6-4 to TRBJ1-5, with D perhaps TRBD1 (6 bases). Germline CDR1 is MRHNA and CDR2 is SNTAGT. V was pared by 0 bases and J by 0 bases, with 12 bases between. CDR3 size: 17 residues. CDR3 DNA: TGTGCCAGCAGTGACTCGTGGACAGATTATAGCAATCAGCCCCAGCATTTT. As protein: CASSDSWTDYSNQPQHF.

The chain carries TRBV7-9 and TRBJ2-7; 10 positions agree with TRBD2. The J segment lost 3 bases and the V segment lost 1 base, leaving 3 bases of the junction unmatched. CDR1 and CDR2 (germline): SEHNR, FQNEAQ (reference sequence). The CDR3 sequence is 15 residues long. The DNA of the CDR3 is TGTGCCAGCAGCTTAGTAACTAGCGGGGACTACGAGCAGTACTTC. It yields the protein CASSLVTSGDYEQYF.

The table lists this clone with a few counts. The genes are TRBV2 and TRBJ2-7, with TRBD2 identical over 9 bases. The CDR3 loop spans 16 amino acids. The ends lost 1 base at V and 2 bases at J; junction bases unmatched: 6. CDR1 is SNHLY and CDR2 is FYNNEI in the germline V gene. The CDR3: CASSEVVRGGTYEQYF. DNA of the CDR3: TGTGCCAGCAGTGAAGTGGTGCGGGGGGGAACCTACGAGCAGTACTTC.

The chain combines TRBV5-1 with TRBJ2-6; perhaps TRBD2 as D (5 bases). V gave up 4 bases and J gave up 1 base, with 12 bases separating them. The CDR3 is 16 residues long. The germline V gene encodes CDR1 SGHRS and CDR2 YFSETQ. CDR3 sequence reads: CASSESSGSGANVLTF. The DNA of the CDR3 is TGCGCCAGCAGCGAGTCCTCGGGGTCTGGGGCCAACGTCCTGACTTTC.

The chain joins TRBV28 to TRBJ1-1; 11 bases map to TRBD1. The CDR3 runs 15 residues. V was clipped by 5 bases and J by 3 bases; unmatched bases: 5. The germline CDR1 and CDR2 sequences are MDHEN and SYDVKM. DNA of the CDR3: TGTGCCAGCAGTCCTACGGGACAGGGGGACACTGAAGCTTTCTTT. The encoded protein is CASSPTGQGDTEAFF.

This clone occurred once. This sequence joins TRBV6-6 and TRBJ2-7; the D gene is possibly TRBD1 (5 bases). The germline V and J ends were trimmed by 0 bases and 2 bases, with 8 bases remaining between them. Germline-derived CDR1 and CDR2 are MNHNY and SVGAGI (reference sequence). This CDR3 spans 14 amino acids. The CDR3 sequence: CASSYSNRPYEQYF. In DNA form, the CDR3 reads TGTGCCAGCAGTTACTCGAACAGGCCCTACGAGCAGTACTTC.

In regard to this clone: Germline is not matched at one junction end, which may reflect a read error. The chain recombines TRBV7-3 with TRBJ2-2; possibly TRBD2 for D (5 bases). Germline V lookup: CDR1 SGHTA, CDR2 FQGTGA. The CDR3 has 15 residues. CDR3 DNA sequence: TGTGCCAGCAGCCCACTGGACGGGAACTCCGGGGAGCTGTTTTTT. Protein: CASSPLDGNSGELFF.

The chain uses TRBV5-1 and TRBJ2-3, with 7 nucleotides matching TRBD2. CDR1 is SGHRS, CDR2 YFSETQ, per germline. The CDR3 spans 15 residues. V gave up 0 bases and J gave up 0 bases; unmatched junction bases: 1. The CDR3 DNA is TGCGCCAGCAGCTTGGGCGGGAGTAGCACAGATACGCAGTATTTT. Residues: CASSLGGSSTDTQYF.

CDR3: CASSTGQGGETQYF. The CDR3 region has the DNA TGTGCCAGTAGTACCGGACAGGGAGGAGAGACCCAGTACTTC. V and J are TRBV19 and TRBJ2-5, with 8 positions matching TRBD1. CDR3 length: 14 amino acids. Trimming cost V 4 bases and J 4 bases; bases outside gene matches: 5. Germline values: CDR1 LNHDA, CDR2 SQIVND (reference sequence).

The chain joins TRBV15 to TRBJ1-5, with D maybe TRBD1 (6 bases). Trimming took 3 bases from V and 2 from J, leaving 17 bases between them. The CDR3 is made up of 17 amino acids. In germline, CDR1 is LNHNV, CDR2 YYDKDF (reference sequence). The CDR3 here is CATSSRQAEGGNQPQHF. CDR3 in DNA: TGTGCCACCAGCAGTCGACAGGCTGAGGGAGGCAATCAGCCCCAGCATTTT.

J is TRBJ2-3 and V is TRBV27, with D possibly TRBD2 on 7 matching bases. The CDR3 covers 16 residues. Trimming left V 1 base short and J 1 base short, with 12 bases between. In germline, CDR1 is MNHEY, CDR2 SMNVEV (reference sequence). The DNA of the CDR3 is TGTGCCAGCAGTTTATGGGGGGGCCGAGGCACAGATACGCAGTATTTT. Its protein product is CASSLWGGRGTDTQYF.

The chain recombines TRBV30 with TRBJ2-6; D perhaps matches TRBD1 (6 bases). The CDR3 covers 16 residues. V was cut by 8 bases and J by 2 bases, with 19 bases left in between. CDR1 is GTSNPN and CDR2 is SVGIG in the germline V gene (reference sequence). The CDR3 DNA follows: TGTGCCCGATTACGGGACAAAGCCCCTGGGGCCAACGTCCTGACTTTC. Translating it yields CARLRDKAPGANVLTF.

This chain uses TRBV7-9 with TRBJ1-1, with a tentative D call TRBD1 (5 bases). From germline, CDR1 is SEHNR and CDR2 FQNEAQ (reference sequence). The length of the CDR3 is 15 residues. Trimming left V 5 bases short and J 6 bases short, with 19 bases between. The CDR3, as DNA: TGTGCCAGCAGCCCGGGGGACGGCCGCGCGGCTGAAGCTTTCTTT. Translation: CASSPGDGRAAEAFF.

The chain has TRBV7-2 and TRBJ2-2; D gene ambiguous. This CDR3 is built from 17 residues. V lost 5 bases to trimming and J lost 0 bases, with 16 bases between them. Per germline, CDR1 SGHTA and CDR2 FQGNSA. The CDR3 DNA reads TGTGCCAGCAGCATTAAGATCTGGCGGACGAACACCGGGGAGCTGTTTTTT. This codes for CASSIKIWRTNTGELFF.

The chain links TRBV27 to TRBJ2-1; a possible D gene is TRBD1 (6 bases). The CDR3 length is 13 residues. The germline V gene encodes CDR1 MNHEY and CDR2 SMNVEV (reference sequence). V lost 4 bases to trimming and J lost 12 bases, with 16 bases between them. The CDR3 DNA is TGTGCCAGCAGTTCGGACAGCAGGGATGGGCAGTTCTTC. It is translated as CASSSDSRDGQFF.